Below are 18 T cell receptor beta chains sequenced from a single sample in a study of naive and memory T cell subsets. Whole-study results and caveats: Naive repertoires, especially CD8, held a few larger clonotypes, possibly memory cells re-expressing CD45RA.

The antigens for these receptors are not known. Both TRBC1 and TRBC2 were covered by a beta constant-region primer of two equimolar oligonucleotides. Nested alpha and beta constant-region primers with the SP2 primer drove four PCR rounds on ligated cDNA. A single record per CDR3 protein comes from TCRdb applying MiXCR to the UMI-ligation and nested PCR reads. In the table there are about 150,000 distinct CDR3 sequences, 20% to 25% of which are singletons. What was sequenced was naive CD4+ T cells from blood. Receptors were obtained from a human donor in good health.

This clonotype was observed a handful of times. The chain links TRBV14 to TRBJ1-3, with D possibly matching TRBD1 (6 bases). Germline V gives CDR1 SGHDN, CDR2 FVKESK. The CDR3 spans 16 residues. Between the trimmed V and J ends, which lost 3 bases and 0 bases, there was a span of 12 bases. The CDR3 sequence is CASSQRQDYSGNTIYF. The CDR3, as DNA: TGTGCCAGCAGCCAGAGACAGGACTACTCTGGAAACACCATATATTTT.

A few counts support this clonotype. The gene calls are TRBV12-3 or TRBV12-4 and TRBJ1-6; D gene ambiguous. CDR3 length: 15 residues. V lost 1 base to trimming and J lost 2 bases, with 6 bases between them. Written as DNA, the CDR3 is TGTGCCAGCAGTTTAGGGTCAGCCTATAATTCACCCCTCCACTTT. It specifies CASSLGSAYNSPLHF.

This clonotype was detected ten times or more. The chain recombines TRBV10-3 with TRBJ2-2, with 7 bases matching TRBD2. J gave up 2 bases and V 0 bases, and 0 bases lay outside the gene matches. Germline CDR1 ENHRY, CDR2 SYGVKD. The CDR3 has 15 residues. In DNA, the CDR3 is TGTGCCATCAGTGAGTCAGCGGGAAACACCGGGGAGCTGTTTTTT. Translation gives CAISESAGNTGELFF.

V gene TRBV15 combines with J gene TRBJ2-1; perhaps TRBD1 as D (5 bases). The CDR3 is 16 amino acids. The germline CDR1 and CDR2 sequences are LNHNV and YYDKDF (reference sequence). V was cut by 0 bases and J by 4 bases, with 13 bases left in between. CDR3 sequence reads: CATSRDDSDGYNEQFF. The CDR3 DNA follows: TGTGCCACCAGCAGAGATGACAGCGACGGTTACAATGAGCAGTTCTTC.

This clonotype occurred a few times. V gene TRBV30 combines with J gene TRBJ1-2; 8 nucleotides line up with TRBD1. The CDR3 covers 14 residues. The V segment lost 3 bases and the J segment 7 bases; nucleotides outside the gene matches: 10. Per the germline V gene, CDR1 is GTSNPN and CDR2 is SVGIG (reference sequence). The CDR3 loop reads CAWRAWTGNGGYTF. Written as DNA, the CDR3 is TGTGCCTGGAGGGCATGGACAGGGAATGGTGGCTACACCTTC.

This clonotype was detected ten times or more. The chain employs TRBV12-3 or TRBV12-4 and TRBJ1-5; 7 positions agree with TRBD1. J was trimmed by 4 bases and V by 6 bases; bases with no gene match: 6. This CDR3 has 14 residues. The CDR3 protein is CASSHGTANQPQHF. In DNA, the CDR3 is TGTGCCAGCAGCCACGGGACAGCTAATCAGCCCCAGCATTTT.

The chain couples TRBV7-2 to TRBJ2-2, with D unclear. The CDR3 runs 16 residues. Germline CDR1 reads SGHTA; CDR2 reads FQGNSA. Trimming took off 2 bases at V and 0 bases at J, with 10 bases between the two ends. DNA for the CDR3: TGTGCCAGCAGCTTAATGCAGATCTCGAACACCGGGGAGCTGTTTTTT. Amino acids: CASSLMQISNTGELFF. The variable domain in full, completed from reference TRBV7-2 and TRBJ2-2, reads GAGVSQSPSNKVTEKGKDVELRCDPISGHTALYWYRQSLGQGLEFLIYFQGNSAPDKSGLPSDRFSAERTGGSVSTLTIQRTQQEDSAVYLCASSLMQISNTGELFFGEGSRLTVL.

This clonotype was counted ten times or more. The V and J genes are TRBV4-3 and TRBJ1-3, with D possibly TRBD1 on 6 matching bases. Looked up from germline, CDR1 is LGHNA and CDR2 is YSLEER. V was pared by 1 base and J by 4 bases, with 11 bases between. This CDR3 comprises 15 residues. CDR3 in DNA: TGCGCCAGCAGCCAAGCTACAGGGAGAGGAAACACCATATATTTT. This gives the protein CASSQATGRGNTIYF.

This clonotype was counted a few times. V is TRBV15 and J is TRBJ2-5, with TRBD2 matching over 8 bases. J was trimmed by 4 bases and V by 1 base; bases with no gene match: 11. The germline V gene has CDR1 LNHNV and CDR2 YYDKDF (reference sequence). This CDR3 has 17 residues. CDR3 in amino acids: CATSRAAGLVRGETQYF. The CDR3 nucleotides are TGTGCCACCAGCAGAGCCGCGGGACTAGTAAGAGGAGAGACCCAGTACTTC. The variable domain in full, with the rest retrieved from reference TRBV15 and TRBJ2-5, is DAMVIQNPRYQVTQFGKPVTLSCSQTLNHNVMYWYQQKSSQAPKLLFHYYDKDFNNEADTPDNFQSRRPNTSFCFLDIRSPGLGDTAMYLCATSRAAGLVRGETQYFGPGTRLLVL.

A remark on this clonotype: The conserved final phenylalanine or tryptophan is absent from the CDR3, which likely points to a read error. The chain employs TRBV4-1 and TRBJ2-3, with 11 bases matching TRBD1. J gave up 2 bases and V 3 bases, and 4 bases lay outside the gene matches. This CDR3 has 16 residues. CDR1 is MGHRA and CDR2 is YSYEKL in the germline V gene. The CDR3 coding sequence is TGCGCCAGCAGCCAGGGACAGGGGGAGTACACAGATACGCAGTATTTG. Translated: CASSQGQGEYTDTQYL.

This sequence joins TRBV7-9 and TRBJ1-6; TRBD1 matches at 7 bases. This CDR3 contains 16 residues. V lost 1 base, J lost 2 bases, and 2 bases stayed unmatched. Germline V CDR1 and CDR2: SEHNR, FQNEAQ (reference sequence). The CDR3 sequence: CASSLGGGAYNSPLHF. CDR3 nucleotide sequence: TGTGCCAGCAGCTTAGGAGGGGGCGCCTATAATTCACCCCTCCACTTT.

In nucleotides, the CDR3 is TGTGCCAGCAGCTTACGGGTGCAGGGCTGGGAGACCCAGTACTTC. Translating gives CASSLRVQGWETQYF. The chain recombines TRBV11-1 with TRBJ2-5, with D possibly matching TRBD1 (5 bases). The CDR3 loop spans 15 amino acids. Germline V CDR1 and CDR2: SGHAT, FQDESV (reference sequence). With 2 bases removed from V and 5 bases from J, the gap between germline ends came to 15 bases.

This clonotype appeared many times. This sequence joins TRBV28 and TRBJ2-1; the match to TRBD2 covers 7 bases. The germline V gene has CDR1 MDHEN and CDR2 SYDVKM. Germline trimming cut 5 bases from V and 0 bases from J; bases unmatched to any gene: 4. The CDR3 has 15 amino acids. The chain's CDR3 is CASSHLADSYNEQFF. CDR3 DNA: TGTGCCAGCAGTCATCTAGCGGACTCCTACAATGAGCAGTTCTTC.

This clonotype came up many times. This rearrangement joins TRBV11-3 to TRBJ2-1; D gene ambiguous. The germline V gene has CDR1 SGHNT and CDR2 YENEEA. The CDR3 is 14 residues long. Trimming shortened V by 1 base and J by 0 bases, and 4 bases separated the two germline ends. Written as DNA, the CDR3 is TGTGCCAGCAGCTTAGGTGGCTCCTACAATGAGCAGTTCTTC. Translated: CASSLGGSYNEQFF. The variable domain in full, completed from reference TRBV11-3 and TRBJ2-1, reads EAGVVQSPRYKIIEKKQPVAFWCNPISGHNTLYWYLQNLGQGPELLIRYENEEAVDDSQLPKDRFSAERLKGVDSTLKIQPAELGDSAVYLCASSLGGSYNEQFFGPGTRLTVL.

This clonotype has more than one count but fewer than ten. J is TRBJ1-1 and V is TRBV19, with D possibly TRBD1 on 6 matching bases. Trimming shortened V by 4 bases and J by 10 bases, and 16 bases separated the two germline ends. Germline loops: CDR1 LNHDA, CDR2 SQIVND (reference sequence). The CDR3 extends over 13 amino acids. The CDR3 is CASSTAGVPPAFF. CDR3 DNA: TGTGCCAGTAGTACTGCAGGGGTTCCCCCAGCTTTCTTT.

The chain uses TRBV28 and TRBJ1-1; no clear D. Trimming pared 5 bases from V and 4 bases from J, leaving 17 bases between. Germline V gives CDR1 MDHEN, CDR2 SYDVKM. CDR3 size: 15 residues. CDR3 sequence: CASSPPVVGSTEAFF. Written as DNA, the CDR3 is TGTGCCAGCAGTCCCCCCGTGGTAGGATCCACTGAAGCTTTCTTT.

The rearrangement uses TRBV9 and TRBJ2-3; no definite D call. Germline V CDR1 and CDR2: SGDLS, YYNGEE. The CDR3 has 15 residues. V lost 2 bases and J lost 1, with 11 bases in between. In DNA form, the CDR3 reads TGTGCCAGCAGCGTCGGTGAATCGCGCACAGATACGCAGTATTTT. This codes for CASSVGESRTDTQYF.

This clonotype was seen repeatedly, ten times or more. The V gene is TRBV28, the J gene TRBJ2-2; D may be TRBD1 or TRBD2 (5 bases each). CDR1 and CDR2 (germline): MDHEN, SYDVKM. V dropped 10 bases and J dropped 7 bases, with 16 bases sitting between them. The CDR3 spans 13 residues. The CDR3 sequence: CATRGRGNGELFF. Here the CDR3 DNA reads TGTGCCACACGGGGCAGAGGGAACGGGGAGCTGTTTTTT.